Sequencing of this TCR beta chain was carried out in a study of beta chain features in type 1 diabetes. Study-level points and caveats: When Type 1 diabetes patients were examined, their TCRB CDR3s proved moderately but significantly shorter in all four CD4+ subsets.

Note on this clone: The antigen remains undetermined.

Reverse transcribing all isolated RNA meant expressed TCRB transcripts were sequenced. TCRdb keeps only in-frame clones here, not all; method: immunoSEQ multiplex PCR. The repertoire has 500,000 to 650,000 clones, around 11% of them found once; the top ten carry 0.095% to 0.15%. The germline V and J ends were trimmed by 3 bases and 9 bases, with 11 bases remaining between them. CDR1 SEHNR and CDR2 FQNEAQ come from the germline V gene (reference sequence). The CDR3 is 12 residues long. The sequence derives from a man aged 25-40 years with type 1 diabetes. Sequenced material: naive CD4+ T cells from blood. The V gene is TRBV7-9, the J gene TRBJ1-1; D remains ambiguous. The CDR3 nucleotides read TGTGCCAGCAGCTTCGTCGGGGATCAAGCTTTCTTT. This codes for CASSFVGDQAFF.